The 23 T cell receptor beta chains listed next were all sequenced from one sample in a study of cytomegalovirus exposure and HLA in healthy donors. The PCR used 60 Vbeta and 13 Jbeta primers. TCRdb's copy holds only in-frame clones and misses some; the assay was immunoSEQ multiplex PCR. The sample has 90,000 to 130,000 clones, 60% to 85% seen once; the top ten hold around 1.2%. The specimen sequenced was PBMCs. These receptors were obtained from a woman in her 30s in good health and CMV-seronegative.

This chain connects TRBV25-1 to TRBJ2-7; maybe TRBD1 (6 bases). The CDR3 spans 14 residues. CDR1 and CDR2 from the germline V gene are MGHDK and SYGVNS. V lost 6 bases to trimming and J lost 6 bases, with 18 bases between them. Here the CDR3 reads CASSLITQGSEQYF. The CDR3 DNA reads TGTGCCAGCAGCTTGATCACACAGGGAAGCGAGCAGTACTTC.

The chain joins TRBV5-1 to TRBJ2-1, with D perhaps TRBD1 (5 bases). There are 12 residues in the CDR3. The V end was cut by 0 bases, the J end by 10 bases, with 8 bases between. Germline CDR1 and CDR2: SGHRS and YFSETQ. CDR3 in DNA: TGCGCCAGCAGCTTGGAGGGGTCCGAGCAGTTCTTC. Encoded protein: CASSLEGSEQFF.

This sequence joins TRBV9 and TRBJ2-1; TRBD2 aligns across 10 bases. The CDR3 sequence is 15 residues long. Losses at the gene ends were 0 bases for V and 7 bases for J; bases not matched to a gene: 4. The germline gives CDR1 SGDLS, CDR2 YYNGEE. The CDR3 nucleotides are TGTGCCAGCAGCGTAGTCTCTAGCGGGGGTAATGAGCAGTTCTTC. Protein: CASSVVSSGGNEQFF.

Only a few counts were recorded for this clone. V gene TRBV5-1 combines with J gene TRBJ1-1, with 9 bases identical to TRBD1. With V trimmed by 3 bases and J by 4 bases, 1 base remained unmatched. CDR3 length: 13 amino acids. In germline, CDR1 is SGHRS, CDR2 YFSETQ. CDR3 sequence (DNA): TGCGCCAGCAGCTCGACAGGGGGCACTGAAGCTTTCTTT. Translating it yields CASSSTGGTEAFF.

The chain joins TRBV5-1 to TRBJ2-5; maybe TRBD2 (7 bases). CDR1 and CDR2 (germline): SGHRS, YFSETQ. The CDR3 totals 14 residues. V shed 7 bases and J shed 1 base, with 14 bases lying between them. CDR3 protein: CASLGGGRQETQYF. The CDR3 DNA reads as TGCGCCAGCCTTGGGGGGGGCCGCCAAGAGACCCAGTACTTC.

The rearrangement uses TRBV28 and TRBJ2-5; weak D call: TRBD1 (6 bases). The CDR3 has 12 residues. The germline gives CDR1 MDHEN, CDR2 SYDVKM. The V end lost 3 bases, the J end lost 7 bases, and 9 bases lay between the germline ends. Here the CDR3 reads CASSFQGSTQYF. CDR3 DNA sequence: TGTGCCAGCAGTTTTCAGGGGTCGACCCAGTACTTC.

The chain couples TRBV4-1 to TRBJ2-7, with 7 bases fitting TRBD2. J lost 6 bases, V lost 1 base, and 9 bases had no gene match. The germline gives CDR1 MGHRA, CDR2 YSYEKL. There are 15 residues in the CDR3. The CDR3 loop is CASSQVGLAVGEQYF. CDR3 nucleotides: TGCGCCAGCAGCCAAGTAGGGCTAGCGGTGGGCGAGCAGTACTTC.

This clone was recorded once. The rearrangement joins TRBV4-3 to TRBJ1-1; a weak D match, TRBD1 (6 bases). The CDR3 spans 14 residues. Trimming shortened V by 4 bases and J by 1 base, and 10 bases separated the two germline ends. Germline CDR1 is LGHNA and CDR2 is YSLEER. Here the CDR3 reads CASSRKGGNTEAFF. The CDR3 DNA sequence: TGCGCCAGCAGCCGCAAAGGGGGGAACACTGAAGCTTTCTTT.

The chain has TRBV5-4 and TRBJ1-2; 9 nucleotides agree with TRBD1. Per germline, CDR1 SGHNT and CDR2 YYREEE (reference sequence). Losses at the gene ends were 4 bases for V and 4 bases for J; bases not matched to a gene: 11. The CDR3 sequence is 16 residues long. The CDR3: CASSAAGTGLSYGYTF. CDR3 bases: TGTGCCAGCAGCGCCGCCGGGACAGGGCTTTCCTATGGCTACACCTTC.

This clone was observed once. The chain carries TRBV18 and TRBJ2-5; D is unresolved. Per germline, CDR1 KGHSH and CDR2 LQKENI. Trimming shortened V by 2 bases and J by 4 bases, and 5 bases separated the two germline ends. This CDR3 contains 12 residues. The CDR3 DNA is TGTGCCAGCTCACCAGAGCGAGAGACCCAGTACTTC. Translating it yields CASSPERETQYF.

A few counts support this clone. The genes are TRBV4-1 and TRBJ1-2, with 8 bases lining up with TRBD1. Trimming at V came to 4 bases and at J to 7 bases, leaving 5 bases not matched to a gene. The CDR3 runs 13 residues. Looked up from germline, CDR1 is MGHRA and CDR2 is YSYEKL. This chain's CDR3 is CASSRDRGSGYTF. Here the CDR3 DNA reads TGCGCCAGCAGCCGAGACAGGGGAAGTGGCTACACCTTC.

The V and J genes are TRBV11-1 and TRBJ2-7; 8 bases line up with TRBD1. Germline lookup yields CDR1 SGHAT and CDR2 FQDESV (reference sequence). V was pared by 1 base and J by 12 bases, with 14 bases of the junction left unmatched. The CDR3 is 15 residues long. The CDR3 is CASSLVLRGQVETYF. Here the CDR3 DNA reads TGTGCCAGCAGCTTAGTATTGCGGGGACAGGTCGAGACGTACTTC.

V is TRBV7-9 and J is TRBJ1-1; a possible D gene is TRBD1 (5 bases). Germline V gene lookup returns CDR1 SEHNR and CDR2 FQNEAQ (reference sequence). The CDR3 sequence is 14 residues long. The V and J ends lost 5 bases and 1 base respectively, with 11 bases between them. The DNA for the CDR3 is TGTGCCAGCAGCCGAAAGACAGAGAACACTGAAGCTTTCTTT. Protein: CASSRKTENTEAFF.

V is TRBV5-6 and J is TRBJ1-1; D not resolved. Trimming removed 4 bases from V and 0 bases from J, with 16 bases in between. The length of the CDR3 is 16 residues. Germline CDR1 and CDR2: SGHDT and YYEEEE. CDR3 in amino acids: CASSPQPEGLNTEAFF. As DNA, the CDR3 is TGTGCCAGCAGCCCCCAACCGGAGGGATTGAACACTGAAGCTTTCTTT.

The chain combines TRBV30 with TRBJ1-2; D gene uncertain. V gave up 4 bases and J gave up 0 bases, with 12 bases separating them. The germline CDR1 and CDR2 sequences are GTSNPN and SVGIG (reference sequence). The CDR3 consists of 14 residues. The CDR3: CAWTLAGTNYGYTF. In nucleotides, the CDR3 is TGTGCCTGGACCCTAGCGGGCACTAACTATGGCTACACCTTC.

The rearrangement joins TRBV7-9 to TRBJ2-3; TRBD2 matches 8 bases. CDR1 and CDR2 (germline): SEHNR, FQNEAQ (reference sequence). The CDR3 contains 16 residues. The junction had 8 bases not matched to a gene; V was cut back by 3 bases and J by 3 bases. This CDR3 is CASSLLMSGGTDTQYF. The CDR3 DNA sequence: TGTGCCAGCAGCTTGCTGATGAGCGGGGGTACAGATACGCAGTATTTT.

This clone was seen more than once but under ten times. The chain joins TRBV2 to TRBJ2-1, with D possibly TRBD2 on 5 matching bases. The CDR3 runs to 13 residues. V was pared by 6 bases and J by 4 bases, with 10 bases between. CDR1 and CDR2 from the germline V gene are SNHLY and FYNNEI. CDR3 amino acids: CASSETMYNEQFF. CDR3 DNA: TGTGCCAGCAGCGAGACTATGTACAATGAGCAGTTCTTC.

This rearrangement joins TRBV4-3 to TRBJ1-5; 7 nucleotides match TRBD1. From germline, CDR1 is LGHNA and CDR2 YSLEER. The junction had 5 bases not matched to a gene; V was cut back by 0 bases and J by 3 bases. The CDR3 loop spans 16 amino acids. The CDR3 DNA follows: TGCGCCAGCAGCCAAGAGCTGGGACAGATCAATCAGCCCCAGCATTTT. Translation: CASSQELGQINQPQHF.

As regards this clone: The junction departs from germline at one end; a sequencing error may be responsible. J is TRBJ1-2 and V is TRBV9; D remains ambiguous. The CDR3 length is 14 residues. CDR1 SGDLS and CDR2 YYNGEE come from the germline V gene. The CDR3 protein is CASSGSTDGLDQSF. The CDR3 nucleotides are TGTGCCAGCAGTGGATCGACCGATGGACTGGATCAATCCTTC.

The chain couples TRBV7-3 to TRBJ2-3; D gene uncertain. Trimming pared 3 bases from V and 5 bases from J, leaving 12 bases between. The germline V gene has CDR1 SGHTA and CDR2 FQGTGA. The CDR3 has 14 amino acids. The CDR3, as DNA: TGTGCCAGCAGCTTCGGCTATTCGGGAGATACGCAGTATTTT. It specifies CASSFGYSGDTQYF.

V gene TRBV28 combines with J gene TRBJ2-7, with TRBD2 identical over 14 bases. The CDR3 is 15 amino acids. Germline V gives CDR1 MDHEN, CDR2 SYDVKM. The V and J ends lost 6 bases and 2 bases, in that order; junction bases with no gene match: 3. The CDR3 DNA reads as TGTGCCAGCAGGATGACTAGCGGGGGGGCCTACGAGCAGTACTTC. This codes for CASRMTSGGAYEQYF.

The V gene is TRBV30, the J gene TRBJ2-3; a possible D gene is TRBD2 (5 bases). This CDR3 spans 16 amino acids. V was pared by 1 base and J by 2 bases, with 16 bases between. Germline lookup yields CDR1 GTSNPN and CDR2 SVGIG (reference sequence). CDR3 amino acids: CAWSGVLEVYTDTQYF. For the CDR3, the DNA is TGTGCCTGGAGTGGTGTACTAGAAGTTTACACAGATACGCAGTATTTT. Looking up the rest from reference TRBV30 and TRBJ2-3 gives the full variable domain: SQTIHQWPATLVQPVGSPLSLECTVEGTSNPNLYWYRQAAGRGLQLLFYSVGIGQISSEVPQNLSASRPQDRQFILSSKKLLLSDSGFYLCAWSGVLEVYTDTQYFGPGTRLTVL.

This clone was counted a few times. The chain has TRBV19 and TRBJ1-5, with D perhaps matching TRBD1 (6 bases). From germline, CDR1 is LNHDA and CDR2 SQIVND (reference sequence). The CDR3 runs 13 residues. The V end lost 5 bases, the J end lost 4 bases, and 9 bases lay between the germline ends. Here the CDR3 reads CASSSTGNQPQHF. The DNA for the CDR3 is TGTGCCAGTAGTTCGACAGGTAATCAGCCCCAGCATTTT.